The sequence of this T cell receptor beta chain was determined in a study of T cell changes during pregnancy in multiple sclerosis. The CDR3 has 14 amino acids. V lost 0 bases and J 5 bases, leaving 9 bases between the germline ends. Looked up from germline, CDR1 is SGHAT and CDR2 is FQNNGV. Method: immunoSEQ multiplex PCR; TCRdb's copy keeps in-frame clones and lacks some. The repertoire holds some 38,000 clones, with approximately 89% as singletons. Source: CD4+ T cells from peripheral blood mononuclear cells, taken in the second trimester of pregnancy. This clonotype was sampled from a female donor in good health, enrolled as a control in a pregnancy study. V is TRBV11-2 and J is TRBJ2-3, with TRBD2 as a possible D gene (6 bases). The CDR3 DNA sequence: TGTGCCAGCAGCTTAGATATGGGGGGAGATACGCAGTATTTT. Its translation is CASSLDMGGDTQYF.